The subject of this entry is one T cell receptor beta chain. Generated by immunoSEQ multiplex PCR, the TCRdb table keeps only in-frame clones and is missing some. The repertoire holds under 40,000 clones, with about 89% as singletons. The data originate from a study of T cells in tuberculosis. Study overall: In South Africa, adults with active tuberculosis were compared with IGRA-negative and latently infected IGRA-positive adolescents.

The CDR3 extends over 13 amino acids. Between the trimmed V and J ends, which lost 4 bases and 2 bases, there was a span of 6 bases. Germline assignment: CDR1 SNHLY and CDR2 FYNNEI. Tuberculin skin test and IGRA determined adolescents' latent tuberculosis status at entry. Each clinical donor contributed on average around 100,000 T cells from unsorted cryopreserved PBMC. This sequence was found in a donor aged 5 to 30 with latent tuberculosis or without tuberculosis infection. The V and J genes are TRBV2 and TRBJ2-1; unclear D gene. The sequenced material came from PBMCs. DNA for the CDR3: TGTGCCAGCAGTGGGGCCGCCTACAATGAGCAGTTCTTC. Translation: CASSGAAYNEQFF.